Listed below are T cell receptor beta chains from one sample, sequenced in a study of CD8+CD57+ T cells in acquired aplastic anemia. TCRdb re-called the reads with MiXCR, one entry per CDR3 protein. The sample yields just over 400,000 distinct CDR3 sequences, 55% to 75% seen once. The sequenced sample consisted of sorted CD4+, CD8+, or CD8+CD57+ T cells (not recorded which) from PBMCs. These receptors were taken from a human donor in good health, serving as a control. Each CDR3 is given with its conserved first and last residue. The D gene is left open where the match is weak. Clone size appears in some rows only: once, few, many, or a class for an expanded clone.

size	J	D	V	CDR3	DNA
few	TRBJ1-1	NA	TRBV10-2	CASRKASNTEAFF	TGTGCCAGCAGAAAGGCTTCAAACACTGAAGCTTTCTTT
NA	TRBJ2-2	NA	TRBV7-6	CASSLGPWATEELFF	TGTGCCAGCAGCTTAGGACCCTGGGCGACCGAGGAGCTGTTTTTT
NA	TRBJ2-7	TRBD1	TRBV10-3	CAISESSDRPSYEQYF	TGTGCCATCAGTGAGTCGTCGGACAGGCCCTCCTACGAGCAGTACTTC
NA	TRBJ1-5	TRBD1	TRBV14	CASSVGQGSSQPQHF	TGTGCCAGCAGCGTAGGACAGGGCAGCAGTCAGCCCCAGCATTTT
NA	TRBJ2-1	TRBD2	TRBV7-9	CASSFGGGMGYNEQFF	TGTGCCAGCAGCTTCGGGGGGGGGATGGGCTACAATGAGCAGTTCTTC
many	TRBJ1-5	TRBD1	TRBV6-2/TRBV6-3	CASKFGTGSQPQHF	TGTGCCAGCAAATTCGGGACAGGGAGTCAGCCCCAGCATTTT
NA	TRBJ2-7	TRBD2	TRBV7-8	CASRLAGGETQYFYF	TGTGCCAGCCGGCTAGCGGGCGGAGAGACCCAGTACTTCTACTTC
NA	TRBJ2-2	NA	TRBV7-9	CASSFSDTNTGELFF	TGTGCCAGCAGTTTTAGCGACACGAACACCGGGGAGCTGTTTTTT
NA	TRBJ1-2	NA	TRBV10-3	CASSLYGAGGYTF	TGTGCCAGCAGCCTCTACGGTGCGGGCGGCTACACCTTC
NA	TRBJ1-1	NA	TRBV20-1	CSASPVAVMDTEAFF	TGCAGTGCTAGTCCCGTGGCAGTAATGGACACTGAAGCTTTCTTT
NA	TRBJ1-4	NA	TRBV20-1	CSVKPTTGDQLFF	TGCAGTGTCAAACCGACAACCGGCGATCAACTGTTTTTT
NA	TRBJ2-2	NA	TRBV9	CASSARTVSKPGELFF	TGTGCCAGCAGCGCTAGGACAGTCTCGAAACCCGGGGAGCTGTTTTTT
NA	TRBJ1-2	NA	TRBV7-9	CASSPSMEEEQYFF	TGCGCCAGCAGCCCAAGCATGGAGGAGGAGCAGTACTTCTTC
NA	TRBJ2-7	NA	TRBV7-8	CASSSPGRGAVYVQYF	TGTGCCAGCAGCTCTCCGGGCAGGGGGGCGGTGTACGTGCAGTACTTC
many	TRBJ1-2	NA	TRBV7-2	CASSFDRANYGYTF	TGTGCCAGCAGCTTCGACAGAGCTAACTATGGCTACACCTTC
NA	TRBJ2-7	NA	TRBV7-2	CASSPDGYEPYF	TGTGCCAGCAGCCCGGACGGGTACGAGCCGTACTTC
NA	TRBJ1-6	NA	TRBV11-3	CASSLQQSTATHHF	TGTGCCAGCAGCCTACAACAGTCCACAGCTACGCACCACTTT
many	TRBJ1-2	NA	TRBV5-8	CASSLDLTGNYGYTF	TGTGCCAGCAGCTTGGACCTCACAGGGAACTATGGCTACACCTTC
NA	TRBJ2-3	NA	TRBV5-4	CARSLEGTDTQYF	TGTGCCAGAAGCTTGGAAGGAACAGATACGCAGTATTTT
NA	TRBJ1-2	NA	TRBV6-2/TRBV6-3	CASSHPRTESYSYGYTF	TGTGCCAGCAGTCACCCCCGGACAGAAAGTTATTCCTATGGCTACACCTTC
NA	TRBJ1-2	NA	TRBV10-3	CAISERATNYGYTF	TGTGCCATCAGTGAGCGCGCCACTAACTATGGCTACACCTTC
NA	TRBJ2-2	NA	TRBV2	CASSCDRRSGGELFF	TGTGCCAGCAGCTGCGACAGACGGTCGGGCGGGGAGCTGTTTTTT
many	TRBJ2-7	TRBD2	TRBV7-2	CASSWTGGSSYEQYF	TGTGCCAGCAGCTGGACCGGGGGGAGTTCCTACGAGCAGTACTTC
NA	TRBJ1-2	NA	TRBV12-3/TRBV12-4	CASSSGTREIYGYTF	TGTGCCAGCAGTTCCGGGACTCGAGAAATCTATGGCTACACCTTC
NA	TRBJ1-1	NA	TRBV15	CATSEGQNTEAFF	TGTGCCACCAGCGAAGGACAGAACACTGAAGCTTTCTTT
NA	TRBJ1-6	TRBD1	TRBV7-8	CASSRDRAGSPLHF	TGTGCCAGCAGCCGGGACAGGGCAGGTTCACCCCTCCACTTT
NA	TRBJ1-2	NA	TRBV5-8	CASSVGSGEGYTF	TGCGCCAGCAGCGTCGGGAGCGGCGAGGGCTACACCTTC
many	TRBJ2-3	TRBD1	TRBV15	CATGTGRDTDTQYF	TGTGCCACTGGGACAGGGAGGGACACAGATACGCAGTATTTT
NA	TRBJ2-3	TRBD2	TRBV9	CASSVGGGRGSTDTQYF	TGTGCCAGCAGCGTGGGGGGGGGGAGGGGAAGCACAGATACGCAGTATTTT
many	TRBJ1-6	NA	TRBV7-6	CASSLYPYNSPLHF	TGTGCCAGCAGCTTATACCCGTACAATTCACCCCTCCACTTT
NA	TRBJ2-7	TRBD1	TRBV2	CASILRTGAEQYF	TGTGCCAGCATACTACGGACAGGGGCCGAGCAGTACTTC
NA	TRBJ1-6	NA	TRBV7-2	CASRLEAYNLPLHF	TGTGCCAGCCGACTAGAAGCCTATAACTTACCCCTCCACTTT
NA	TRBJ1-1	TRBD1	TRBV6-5	CASSFTGTGGLATEAFF	TGTGCCAGCAGTTTTACCGGGACAGGGGGTTTGGCCACTGAAGCTTTCTTT
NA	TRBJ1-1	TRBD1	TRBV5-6	CASSLPGGNTEAFF	TGTGCCAGCAGCCTGCCAGGGGGGAACACTGAAGCTTTCTTT
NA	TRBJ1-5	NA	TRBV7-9	CASSFGSAYGPQHF	TGTGCCAGCAGCTTTGGGTCGGCTTATGGGCCGCAGCATTTT
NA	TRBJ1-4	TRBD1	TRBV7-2	CASSLTQGARNDYFF	TGTGCCAGCAGCTTAACGCAGGGGGCGCGTAACGACTATTTTTTT